This paragraph covers one TCR beta chain sequence. The antigen remains undetermined. The CDR3 is 13 amino acids. The germline gives CDR1 DFQATT, CDR2 SNEGSKA (reference sequence). Trimming pared 7 bases from V and 2 bases from J, leaving 15 bases between. Template material for TCR beta VDJ and CDR3 profiling consisted of genomic DNA. TCRdb reprocessed the reads via MiXCR and lists one record per CDR3 protein. Here the sample spans some 200,000 distinct CDR3 sequences, over 55% being singletons. The entry originates in a study of CD8+CD57+ T cells in acquired aplastic anemia. For the study at large: Reads per healthy sample averaged around 9.9 million (CD4+) and some 11 million (CD8+).

Study results and caveats: The number of CD8+ CDR3 sequences shared by patients and controls was twenty-nine.

The sequenced material came from sorted CD4+, CD8+, or CD8+CD57+ T cells (not recorded which) from PBMCs. J is TRBJ2-7 and V is TRBV20-1; no definite D call. This TCR came from a human donor in good health. CDR3 coding DNA: TGCAGTGGCGGACCCGGGCCAACCTACGAGCAGTACTTC. Residues: CSGGPGPTYEQYF.